Listed here are 26 T cell receptor beta chains from one sample, sequenced in a study of CD8+CD57+ T cells in acquired aplastic anemia. TCR beta VDJ and CDR3 were profiled, and genomic DNA was the template. Via MiXCR, TCRdb re-called the reads, giving one row per CDR3 protein. Of approximately 80,000 distinct CDR3 sequences in the sample, under 80% are singletons; the top ten hold 65% to 85%. The patients chosen for sequencing had shown expansion of CD8+CD57+ cells (detected by flow cytometry). The specimen was sorted CD4+, CD8+, or CD8+CD57+ T cells (not recorded which) from PBMCs. The receptors come from a human donor with aplastic anemia.

This chain connects TRBV7-3 to TRBJ2-3; TRBD2 might be the D (7 bases). With 3 bases removed from V and 3 bases from J, the gap between germline ends came to 13 bases. The CDR3 is 15 residues long. The germline gives CDR1 SGHTA, CDR2 FQGTGA. The CDR3, as DNA: TGTGCCAGCAGCTTCGGGGGGCGGTGGACAGATACGCAGTATTTT. This encodes CASSFGGRWTDTQYF.

This sequence joins TRBV20-1 and TRBJ1-6, with D possibly matching TRBD1 (5 bases). Deletions cut 1 base from V and 7 bases from J, with 17 bases between. CDR3 length: 16 residues. The germline gives CDR1 DFQATT, CDR2 SNEGSKA (reference sequence). The CDR3 loop reads CSARAPDIEGNSPLHF. The CDR3 DNA reads TGCAGTGCTAGAGCCCCGGACATCGAAGGGAATTCACCCCTCCACTTT.

The V and J genes are TRBV20-1 and TRBJ2-5, with a possible D match to TRBD1 (6 bases). Germline CDR1 reads DFQATT; CDR2 reads SNEGSKA (reference sequence). The CDR3 contains 13 residues. Deletions cut 0 bases from V and 5 bases from J, with 10 bases between. This chain's CDR3 is CSARDRGRETQYF. The CDR3 coding sequence is TGCAGTGCTAGAGACAGGGGCAGGGAGACCCAGTACTTC.

The gene calls are TRBV19 and TRBJ2-1; D remains unclear. Trimming cost V 3 bases and J 6 bases, with 12 bases left between them. CDR1 is LNHDA, CDR2 SQIVND, per germline (reference sequence). The CDR3 totals 14 residues. CDR3 sequence: CASSITSGPNEQFF. DNA for the CDR3: TGTGCCAGTAGTATTACCTCGGGCCCCAATGAGCAGTTCTTC.

There are a few counts of this clonotype. The chain couples TRBV7-6 to TRBJ2-1; 7 bases align to TRBD1. The CDR3 runs to 12 residues. Germline V CDR1 and CDR2: SGHVS, FNYEAQ. The V gene end was trimmed by 5 bases and the J gene end by 10 bases; junction bases not matched to a gene: 5. CDR3 sequence: CASSPRQGEQFF. CDR3 nucleotide sequence: TGTGCCAGCAGCCCCCGACAGGGAGAGCAGTTCTTC.

J is TRBJ2-1 and V is TRBV19; a weak D match, TRBD2 (5 bases). The ends were cut back, 3 bases at V and 9 bases at J, with 12 bases in the middle. CDR1 and CDR2 (germline): LNHDA, SQIVND (reference sequence). This CDR3 has 13 amino acids. CDR3 bases: TGTGCCAGTAGTATGGGTCTGGGGAGTGAGCAGTTCTTC. As protein: CASSMGLGSEQFF.

The gene calls are TRBV20-1 and TRBJ2-5; no reliable D call. This CDR3 spans 12 amino acids. Germline-derived CDR1 and CDR2 are DFQATT and SNEGSKA (reference sequence). V lost 2 bases, J lost 0 bases, and 4 bases lay in between. The CDR3 region has the DNA TGCAGTGCTAGACAGTACCAAGAGACCCAGTACTTC. This translates into CSARQYQETQYF.

This clonotype was seen only a few times. The V gene is TRBV24-1, the J gene TRBJ2-5; the D is unclear. V lost 6 bases and J 5 bases, leaving 12 bases between the germline ends. In germline, CDR1 is KGHDR, CDR2 SFDVKD. This CDR3 is 13 amino acids long. The CDR3, as DNA: TGTGCCACCAGTAGCGCTTATGAGGAGACCCAGTACTTC. It is translated as CATSSAYEETQYF.

The CDR3 loop reads CASRAGQENTGELFF. Here the CDR3 DNA reads TGCGCCAGCAGGGCAGGACAGGAGAACACCGGGGAGCTGTTTTTT. The genes are TRBV10-1 and TRBJ2-2; TRBD1 matches 7 bases. Looked up from germline, CDR1 is WNHNN and CDR2 is SYGVQD (reference sequence). CDR3 length: 15 residues. Trimming took 6 bases from V and 1 from J; bases not matched to a gene: 5.

The genes are TRBV2 and TRBJ2-2; tentatively, D is TRBD1 (5 bases). In germline, CDR1 is SNHLY, CDR2 FYNNEI. CDR3 size: 15 residues. V lost 1 base, J lost 4 bases, and 10 bases lay in between. The CDR3 nucleotides are TGTGCCAGCAGTGAAGGGGGCCCGGGCACCGGGGAGCTGTTTTTT. It yields the protein CASSEGGPGTGELFF.

This rearrangement joins TRBV5-6 to TRBJ1-1, with 7 bases fitting TRBD1. Looked up from germline, CDR1 is SGHDT and CDR2 is YYEEEE. The CDR3 covers 13 residues. The V gene end was trimmed by 3 bases and the J gene end by 8 bases; junction bases not matched to a gene: 7. The chain's CDR3 is CASSYRTGWEAFF. In DNA, the CDR3 is TGTGCCAGCAGCTACCGGACAGGATGGGAAGCTTTCTTT.

The rearrangement joins TRBV20-1 to TRBJ2-5; maybe TRBD2 (6 bases). Germline lookup yields CDR1 DFQATT and CDR2 SNEGSKA (reference sequence). The CDR3 loop spans 13 amino acids. The V end lost 3 bases, the J end lost 5 bases, and 13 bases lay between the germline ends. CDR3 residues: CSARAGSSETQYF. CDR3 nucleotides: TGCAGTGCTAGGGCCGGGAGCAGTGAGACCCAGTACTTC.

The chain is built from TRBV7-2 and TRBJ2-7, with D unclear. Germline CDR1 SGHTA, CDR2 FQGNSA. This CDR3 has 13 amino acids. V was shortened by 1 base and J by 2 bases, with 6 bases between the two germline ends. In DNA, the CDR3 is TGTGCCAGCAGCTTAGTGGCAGCCTACGAGCAGTACTTC. Protein product: CASSLVAAYEQYF. Variable domain in full (rest from reference TRBV7-2 and TRBJ2-7): GAGVSQSPSNKVTEKGKDVELRCDPISGHTALYWYRQSLGQGLEFLIYFQGNSAPDKSGLPSDRFSAERTGGSVSTLTIQRTQQEDSAVYLCASSLVAAYEQYFGPGTRLTVT.

The J gene is TRBJ2-1, the V gene TRBV11-1; no clear D. V lost 2 bases, J lost 9 bases, and 17 bases lay in between. This CDR3 contains 15 residues. The germline gives CDR1 SGHAT, CDR2 FQDESV (reference sequence). The CDR3 DNA follows: TGTGCCAGCAGCTTACCAGACTCGTTCAAGGGTGAGCAGTTCTTC. Its translation is CASSLPDSFKGEQFF.

This chain joins TRBV11-1 and TRBJ2-6; 8 positions match TRBD1. Trimming removed 4 bases from V and 0 bases from J; junction bases left unmatched: 8. The V gene's germline CDR1 is SGHAT and CDR2 FQDESV (reference sequence). The CDR3 has 18 residues. This CDR3 is CASSSTTGANSGANVLTF. CDR3 DNA: TGTGCCAGCAGCTCGACGACAGGGGCCAACTCTGGGGCCAACGTCCTGACTTTC.

This clonotype is medium-sized (0.01 to 0.1%) within its sample. The CDR3 sequence is CATSRDGQTAQETQYF. CDR3 in DNA: TGTGCCACCAGCAGAGATGGACAAACCGCCCAAGAGACCCAGTACTTC. This chain uses TRBV15 with TRBJ2-5; possibly TRBD1 for D (5 bases). The CDR3 sequence is 16 residues long. The ends were cut back, 0 bases at V and 1 base at J, with 12 bases in the middle. Germline assignment: CDR1 LNHNV and CDR2 YYDKDF (reference sequence).

J is TRBJ1-1 and V is TRBV29-1; D uncertain. This CDR3 region has 11 residues. CDR1 is SQVTM, CDR2 ANQGSEA, per germline. The V end lost 6 bases, the J end lost 3 bases, and 8 bases lay between the germline ends. The CDR3 DNA reads as TGCAGCGTCCTTGCTCACACTGAAGCTTTCTTT. Its translation: CSVLAHTEAFF.

This clonotype was counted at least ten times. The CDR3 bases are TGTGCCAGCAGGCCTCTCGAAACCGGGTTTAATGAAAAACTGTTTTTT. This sequence encodes CASRPLETGFNEKLFF. This rearrangement joins TRBV19 to TRBJ1-4; D gene ambiguous. Between the trimmed V and J ends, which lost 9 bases and 4 bases, there was a span of 21 bases. Germline values: CDR1 LNHDA, CDR2 SQIVND (reference sequence). This CDR3 spans 16 amino acids.

The rearrangement joins TRBV4-2 to TRBJ2-7; a weak D match, TRBD2 (6 bases). Germline values: CDR1 LGHNA, CDR2 YNFKEQ. V gave up 4 bases and J gave up 5 bases, with 9 bases separating them. The CDR3 sequence is 12 residues long. CDR3 in amino acids: CASSREADEQYF. The CDR3 DNA is TGTGCCAGCAGCCGGGAGGCGGACGAGCAGTACTTC.

This clonotype was seen more than once but under ten times. The chain employs TRBV24-1 and TRBJ1-5, with D unclear. Germline CDR1 KGHDR, CDR2 SFDVKD. V lost 3 bases and J lost 8, with 7 bases in between. The CDR3 runs to 12 residues. CDR3 region: CATSDGSEPQHF. The CDR3 DNA reads as TGTGCCACCAGTGATGGGTCGGAGCCCCAGCATTTT.

V is TRBV19 and J is TRBJ2-2; D unresolved. CDR3 length: 10 amino acids. The germline gives CDR1 LNHDA, CDR2 SQIVND (reference sequence). Trimming took 5 bases from V and 11 from J, leaving 6 bases between them. The CDR3 loop is CASSPRELFF. DNA of the CDR3: TGTGCCAGTAGTCCCCGCGAGCTGTTTTTT.

This clonotype was seen many times. The chain carries TRBV12-3 or TRBV12-4 and TRBJ2-7; 7 nucleotides match TRBD1. V was clipped by 6 bases and J by 2 bases; unmatched bases: 16. CDR3 size: 17 residues. The CDR3 DNA reads as TGTGCCAGCAGCTCGCTTAGACAGGGAATCTCTACCTACGAGCAGTACTTC. It codes for CASSSLRQGISTYEQYF.

V is TRBV20-1 and J is TRBJ2-2, with 7 positions matching TRBD1. After removal of 3 bases from V and 3 bases from J, the junction contained 4 bases not matched to a gene. The CDR3 contains 14 residues. Looked up from germline, CDR1 is DFQATT and CDR2 is SNEGSKA (reference sequence). DNA for the CDR3: TGCAGTGCTAGGTTAACAGGGGACACCGGGGAGCTGTTTTTT. It encodes CSARLTGDTGELFF.

V usage is TRBV24-1 and J usage is TRBJ2-3, with a possible D match to TRBD2 (7 bases). Trimming pared 6 bases from V and 5 bases from J, leaving 17 bases between. The CDR3 length is 15 residues. CDR1 and CDR2 from the germline V gene are KGHDR and SFDVKD. As DNA, the CDR3 is TGTGCCACCAGTCGGACTAGGGGGGGAGTAGATACGCAGTATTTT. Translating it yields CATSRTRGGVDTQYF.

J is TRBJ2-7 and V is TRBV12-3 or TRBV12-4; D is unclear. Trimming took 7 bases from V and 3 from J, leaving 13 bases between them. CDR3 length: 13 amino acids. CDR3 loop: CASTLDVYYEQYF. The DNA of the CDR3 is TGTGCCAGCACCCTCGACGTCTACTACGAGCAGTACTTC.

The genes are TRBV7-9 and TRBJ1-2; a weak D match, TRBD1 (6 bases). Germline CDR1 reads SEHNR; CDR2 reads FQNEAQ (reference sequence). This CDR3 spans 13 amino acids. Trimming cost V 5 bases and J 6 bases, with 13 bases left between them. The CDR3 is CASSPVDSDGYTF. The DNA of the CDR3 is TGTGCCAGCAGCCCCGTGGACAGTGATGGCTACACCTTC.